Shown below are 2 T cell receptor beta chains from a single sample sequenced in a study of blood T cell repertoires in COVID-19 (dated by TCRdb to about 2020). The library came from the immunoSEQ multiplex PCR assay. TCRdb's version of the immuneACCESS table is confined to in-frame rearrangements and falls short of the full clone set. An unresolved V gene accounts for under half of the shortfall where checked; the remainder is of unknown origin. Counted in this sample were 270,000 or so clones; about 83% of them appeared once. Approximately 9% of the sample goes to the ten largest clones. The sequenced sample consisted of peripheral blood. The receptors derive from a woman in her 50s who had recovered from COVID-19.

V and J are TRBV9 and TRBJ2-1; 9 bases agree with TRBD1. The V gene end was trimmed by 4 bases and the J gene end by 7 bases; junction bases not matched to a gene: 9. CDR1 and CDR2 from the germline V gene are SGDLS and YYNGEE. The CDR3 is 15 residues long. The CDR3 region is CASSTRQGETNEQFF. CDR3 sequence (DNA): TGTGCCAGCAGCACCAGACAGGGGGAAACGAATGAGCAGTTCTTC. The complete variable domain, with remaining parts taken from reference TRBV9 and TRBJ2-1, reads DSGVTQTPKHLITATGQRVTLRCSPRSGDLSVYWYQQSLDQGLQFLIQYYNGEERAKGNILERFSAQQFPDLHSELNLSSLELGDSALYFCASSTRQGETNEQFFGPGTRLTVL.

The chain links TRBV6-1 to TRBJ2-3, with 8 bases aligning to TRBD2. CDR3 length: 16 residues. The junction had 11 bases not matched to a gene; V was cut back by 4 bases and J by 5 bases. Germline values: CDR1 MNHNS, CDR2 SASEGT. For the CDR3, the DNA is TGTGCCAGCAGTGCCGCGGGGGCGGGAGGTTTAGATACGCAGTATTTT. Residues: CASSAAGAGGLDTQYF.